This T cell receptor (beta chain) is drawn from a study of Graves' ophthalmopathy and Graves' hyperthyroidism. Findings of the study overall: Predictions made by the model for ophthalmopathy progression reached approximately 71% sensitivity and about 72% specificity.

V was cut by 2 bases and J by 5 bases, with 14 bases left in between. CDR1 and CDR2 (germline): SGHTA, FQGTGA. There are 15 residues in the CDR3. Investigators amplified TCR beta CDR3 regions from RNA transcripts. Following a first-round RT-PCR that used HTBI primers, a second-round multiplex PCR was carried out. Using its own MiXCR run on the multiplex PCR reads, TCRdb lists one record per CDR3 protein. The top ten hold less than 4.5% of the sample, which has about 600,000 distinct CDR3 sequences, about two fifths seen once. In the case of this clonotype: As yet, its antigen is unknown.

The sequence derives from an adult man with Graves' hyperthyroidism. Sequenced input: peripheral blood or thyroid tissue (not recorded which). This chain connects TRBV7-3 to TRBJ2-3; tentatively, D is TRBD2 (5 bases). The CDR3 DNA reads as TGTGCCAGCAGCTTAGAAGCGGCAGCGATAGATACGCAGTATTTT. Translating it yields CASSLEAAAIDTQYF.